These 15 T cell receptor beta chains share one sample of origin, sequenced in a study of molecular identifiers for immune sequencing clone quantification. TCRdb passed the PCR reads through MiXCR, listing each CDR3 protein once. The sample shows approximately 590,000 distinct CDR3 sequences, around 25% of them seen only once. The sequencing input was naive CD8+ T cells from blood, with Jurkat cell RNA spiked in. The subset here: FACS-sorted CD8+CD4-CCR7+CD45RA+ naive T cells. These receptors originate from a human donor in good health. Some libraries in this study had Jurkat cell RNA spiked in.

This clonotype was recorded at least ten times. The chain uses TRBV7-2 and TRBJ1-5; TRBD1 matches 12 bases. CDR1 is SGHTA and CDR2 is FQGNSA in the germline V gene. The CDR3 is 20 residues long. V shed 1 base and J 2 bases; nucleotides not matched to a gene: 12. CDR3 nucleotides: TGTGCCAGCAGCTTAGTTAGGGGGGACAGGGGGCAGGTTGGCAATCAGCCCCAGCATTTT. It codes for CASSLVRGDRGQVGNQPQHF.

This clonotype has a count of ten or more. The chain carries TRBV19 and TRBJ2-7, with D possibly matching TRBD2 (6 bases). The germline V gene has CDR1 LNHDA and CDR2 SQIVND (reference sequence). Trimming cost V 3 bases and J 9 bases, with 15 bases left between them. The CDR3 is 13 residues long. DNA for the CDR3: TGTGCCAGTAGTATGGCTTCGGGGGTTCCGCAGTACTTC. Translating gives CASSMASGVPQYF.

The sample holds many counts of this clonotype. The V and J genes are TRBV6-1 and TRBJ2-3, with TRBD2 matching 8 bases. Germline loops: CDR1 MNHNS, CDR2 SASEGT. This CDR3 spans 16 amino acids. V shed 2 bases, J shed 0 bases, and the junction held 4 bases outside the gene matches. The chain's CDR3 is CASSERLAWSTDTQYF. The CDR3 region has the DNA TGTGCCAGCAGTGAACGACTAGCGTGGAGCACAGATACGCAGTATTTT.

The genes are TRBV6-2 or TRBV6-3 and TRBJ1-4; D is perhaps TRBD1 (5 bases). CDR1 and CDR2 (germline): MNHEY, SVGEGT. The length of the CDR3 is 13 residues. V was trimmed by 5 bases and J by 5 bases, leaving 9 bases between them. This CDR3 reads CASSEDRNEKLFF. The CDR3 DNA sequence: TGTGCCAGCAGTGAAGACAGAAATGAAAAACTGTTTTTT.

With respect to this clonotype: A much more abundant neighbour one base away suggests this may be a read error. The CDR3 bases are TGTGCCAGCAGCCATGTCCTGGAGACCCAGTGCTTC. Encoded protein: CASSHVLETQCF. The chain couples TRBV5-6 to TRBJ2-5; D unresolved. CDR1 SGHDT and CDR2 YYEEEE come from the germline V gene. CDR3 length: 12 amino acids.

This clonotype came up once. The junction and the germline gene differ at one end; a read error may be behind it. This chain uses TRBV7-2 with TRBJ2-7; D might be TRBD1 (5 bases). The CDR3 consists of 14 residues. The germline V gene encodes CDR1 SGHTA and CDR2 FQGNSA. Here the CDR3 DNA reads TGTGCCAGCAGCTTCGGGCAGGGCGGCTACGAGCCGTCCTTC. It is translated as CASSFGQGGYEPSF. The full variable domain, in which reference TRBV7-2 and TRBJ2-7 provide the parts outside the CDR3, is GAGVSQSPSNKVTEKGKDVELRCDPISGHTALYWYRQSLGQGLEFLIYFQGNSAPDKSGLPSDRFSAERTGGSVSTLTIQRTQQEDSAVYLCASSFGQGGYEPSFGPGTRLTVT.

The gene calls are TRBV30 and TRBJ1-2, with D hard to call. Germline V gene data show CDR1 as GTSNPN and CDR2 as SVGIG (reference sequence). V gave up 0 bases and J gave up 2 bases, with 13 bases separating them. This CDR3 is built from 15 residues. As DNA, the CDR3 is TGTGCCTGGAGTGTATCGGAGATCGAGAACTATGGCTACACCTTC. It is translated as CAWSVSEIENYGYTF.

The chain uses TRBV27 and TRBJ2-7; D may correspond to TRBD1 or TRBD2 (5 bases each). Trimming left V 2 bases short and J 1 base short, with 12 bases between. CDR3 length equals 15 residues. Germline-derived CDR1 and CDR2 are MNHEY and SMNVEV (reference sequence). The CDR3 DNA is TGTGCCAGCAGTTTAAAGGGGAGTGAATCCTACGAGCAGTACTTC. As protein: CASSLKGSESYEQYF.

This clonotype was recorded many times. This CDR3 is CSVEIMNTEAFF. Here the CDR3 DNA reads TGCAGCGTGGAGATTATGAACACTGAAGCTTTCTTT. The chain couples TRBV29-1 to TRBJ1-1; the D is unclear. The V gene's germline CDR1 is SQVTM and CDR2 ANQGSEA. V was pared by 6 bases and J by 0 bases, with 8 bases between. The CDR3 is 12 amino acids.

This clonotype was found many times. The CDR3 loop is CASGFDMGEANEKLFF. CDR3 DNA sequence: TGTGCTAGTGGTTTCGACATGGGAGAAGCTAATGAAAAACTGTTTTTT. The rearrangement uses TRBV12-5 and TRBJ1-4; no reliable D call. The ends were cut back, 3 bases at V and 3 bases at J, with 14 bases in the middle. The CDR3 runs 16 residues. The V gene's germline CDR1 is LGHNT and CDR2 FRNRAP. Full variable domain (missing parts from reference TRBV12-5 and TRBJ1-4): DARVTQTPRHKVTEMGQEVTMRCQPILGHNTVFWYRQTMMQGLELLAYFRNRAPLDDSGMPKDRFSAEMPDATLATLKIQPSEPRDSAVYFCASGFDMGEANEKLFFGSGTQLSVL.

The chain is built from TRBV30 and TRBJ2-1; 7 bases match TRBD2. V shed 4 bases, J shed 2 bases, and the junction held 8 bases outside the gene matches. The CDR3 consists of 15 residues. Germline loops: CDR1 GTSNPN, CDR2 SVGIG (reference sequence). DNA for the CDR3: TGTGCCTGGACTCTGGGAGGGCTCCCCTACAATGAGCAGTTCTTC. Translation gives CAWTLGGLPYNEQFF.

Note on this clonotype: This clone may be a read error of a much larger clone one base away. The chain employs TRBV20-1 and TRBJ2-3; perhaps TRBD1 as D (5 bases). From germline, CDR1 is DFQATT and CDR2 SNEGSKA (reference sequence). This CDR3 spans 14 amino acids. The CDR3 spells CSAVLRQHTDTQYF. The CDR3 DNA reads TGCAGCGCCGTCTTGAGACAGCACACAGATACGCAGTATTTT.

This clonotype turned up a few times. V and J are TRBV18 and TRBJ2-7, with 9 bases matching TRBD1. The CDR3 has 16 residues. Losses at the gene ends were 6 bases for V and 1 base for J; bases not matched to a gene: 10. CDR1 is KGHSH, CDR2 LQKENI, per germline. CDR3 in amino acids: CASSRGQGLKSYEQYF. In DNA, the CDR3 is TGTGCCAGCTCTCGAGGACAGGGGCTGAAATCCTACGAGCAGTACTTC.

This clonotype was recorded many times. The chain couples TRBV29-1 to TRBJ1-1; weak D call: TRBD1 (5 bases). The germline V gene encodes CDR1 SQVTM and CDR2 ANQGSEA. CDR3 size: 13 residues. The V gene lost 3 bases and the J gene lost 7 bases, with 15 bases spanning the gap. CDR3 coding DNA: TGCAGCGTTGAGACCGGAGGGGCTAATGAAGCTTTCTTT. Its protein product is CSVETGGANEAFF.

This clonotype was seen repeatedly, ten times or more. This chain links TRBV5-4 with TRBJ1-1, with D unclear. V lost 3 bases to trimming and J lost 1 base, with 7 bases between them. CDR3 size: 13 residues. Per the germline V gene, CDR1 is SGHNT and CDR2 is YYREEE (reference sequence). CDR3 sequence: CASSYRQNTEAFF. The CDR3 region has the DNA TGTGCCAGCAGCTACAGACAGAACACTGAAGCTTTCTTT.